This T cell receptor (beta chain) was identified during a study of beta chain features in type 1 diabetes. Whole-study context: Cell yields, gender and age were comparable in patients and healthy donors. Findings of the study overall: High TCR expression in some cells could lead to their over-representation in cDNA sequencing. Type 1 diabetes patients had moderately but significantly shorter TCRB CDR3s in all four CD4+ subsets.

The isolated RNA, all of it, was reverse transcribed, so expressed TCRB transcripts were what got sequenced. Produced via immunoSEQ multiplex PCR; TCRdb's table is partial and in-frame only. The data show some 700,000 clones, roughly 12% seen once. This clone was detected a few times. Its antigen is unidentified. It was via CD45RO/CCR7/CD25/CD127/CD95/CD27 that CD4+ naive, central memory, regulatory and stem cell-like memory cells were sorted. Material for sequencing was naive CD4+ T cells from blood. The receptor comes from a man between 18 and 29 years old with type 1 diabetes.

Here the CDR3 DNA reads TGTGCCAGCAGTTCGGCAGGGCCGGGCAATCAGCCCCAGCATTTT. Translated, it gives CASSSAGPGNQPQHF. V is TRBV27 and J is TRBJ1-5, with D possibly being TRBD1 (5 bases). Trimming removed 4 bases at V and 2 bases at J, with 12 bases between. The germline CDR1 and CDR2 sequences are MNHEY and SMNVEV (reference sequence). The CDR3 runs to 15 residues.